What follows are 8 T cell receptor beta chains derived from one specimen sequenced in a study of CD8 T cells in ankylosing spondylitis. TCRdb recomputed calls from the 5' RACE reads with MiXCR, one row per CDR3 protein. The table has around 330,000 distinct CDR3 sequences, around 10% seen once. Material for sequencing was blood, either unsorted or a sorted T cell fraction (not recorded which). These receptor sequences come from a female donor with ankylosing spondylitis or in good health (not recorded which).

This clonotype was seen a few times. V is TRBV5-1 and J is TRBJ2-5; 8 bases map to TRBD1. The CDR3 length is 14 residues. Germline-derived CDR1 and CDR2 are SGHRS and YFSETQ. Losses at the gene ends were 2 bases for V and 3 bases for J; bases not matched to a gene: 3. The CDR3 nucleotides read TGCGCCAGCAGCTTTCCAGGGGGCGAAGAGACCCAGTACTTC. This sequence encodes CASSFPGGEETQYF.

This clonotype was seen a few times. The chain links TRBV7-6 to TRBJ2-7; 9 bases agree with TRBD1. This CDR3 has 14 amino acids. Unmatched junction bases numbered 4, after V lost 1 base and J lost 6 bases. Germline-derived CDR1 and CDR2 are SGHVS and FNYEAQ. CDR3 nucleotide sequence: TGTGCCAGCAGCTTAGGGACAGGGGTCGGCGAGCAGTACTTC. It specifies CASSLGTGVGEQYF.

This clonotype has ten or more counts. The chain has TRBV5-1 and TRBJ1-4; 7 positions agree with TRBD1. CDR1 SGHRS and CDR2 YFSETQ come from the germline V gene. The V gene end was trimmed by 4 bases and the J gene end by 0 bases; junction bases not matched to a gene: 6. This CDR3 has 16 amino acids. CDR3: CASSLTGTATNEKLFF. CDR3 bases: TGCGCCAGCAGCCTGACCGGGACAGCAACTAATGAAAAACTGTTTTTT.

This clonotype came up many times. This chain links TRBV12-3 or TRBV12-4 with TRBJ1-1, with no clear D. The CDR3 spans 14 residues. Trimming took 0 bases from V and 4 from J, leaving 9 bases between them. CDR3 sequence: CASSLAAGSTEAFF. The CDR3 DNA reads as TGTGCCAGCAGTTTAGCGGCGGGATCCACTGAAGCTTTCTTT.

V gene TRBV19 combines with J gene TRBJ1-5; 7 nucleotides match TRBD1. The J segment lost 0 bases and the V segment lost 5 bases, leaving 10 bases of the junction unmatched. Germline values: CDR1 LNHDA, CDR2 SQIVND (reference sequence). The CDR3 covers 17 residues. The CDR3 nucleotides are TGTGCCAGTAGTCCGCGGACAGGACCTAATAGCAATCAGCCCCAGCATTTT. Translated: CASSPRTGPNSNQPQHF.

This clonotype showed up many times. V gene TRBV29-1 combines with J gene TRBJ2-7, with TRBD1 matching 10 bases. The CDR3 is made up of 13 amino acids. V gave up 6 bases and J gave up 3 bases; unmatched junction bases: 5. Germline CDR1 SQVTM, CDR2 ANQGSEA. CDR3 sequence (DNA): TGCAGCGTCCGGACAGGGGGAAGCTACGAGCAGTACTTC. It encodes CSVRTGGSYEQYF.

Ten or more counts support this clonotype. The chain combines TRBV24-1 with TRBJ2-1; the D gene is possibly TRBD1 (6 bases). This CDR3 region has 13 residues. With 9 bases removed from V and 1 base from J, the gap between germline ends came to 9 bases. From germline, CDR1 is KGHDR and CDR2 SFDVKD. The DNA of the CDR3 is TGTGCCACCGGGGGCCTTTCCTACAATGAGCAGTTCTTC. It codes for CATGGLSYNEQFF.

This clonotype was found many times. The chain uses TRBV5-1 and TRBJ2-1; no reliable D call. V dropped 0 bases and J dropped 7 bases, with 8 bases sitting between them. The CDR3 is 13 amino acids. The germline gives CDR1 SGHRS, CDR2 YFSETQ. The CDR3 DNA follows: TGCGCCAGCAGCTTGGACTCCCAAAATGAGCAGTTCTTC. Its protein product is CASSLDSQNEQFF.